What follows describes a single TCR beta chain. TCRdb's table, derived via immunoSEQ multiplex PCR, lists solely in-frame clones and lacks some. This sample has under 200,000 clones, with around 80% found just once. This sample is part of a study of blood T cell repertoires in COVID-19. CDR1 SGDLS and CDR2 YYNGEE come from the germline V gene. The V gene lost 4 bases and the J gene lost 7 bases, with 12 bases spanning the gap. The CDR3 extends over 13 amino acids. This receptor was obtained from an older woman with COVID-19, enrolled during active disease. This chain uses TRBV9 with TRBJ1-3; D unclear. The specimen sequenced was peripheral blood. The CDR3 loop reads CASSPPRSNTIYF. For the CDR3, the DNA is TGTGCCAGCAGCCCCCCGCGGTCCAACACCATATATTTT.